This TCR beta chain was sequenced for a study of a mutant IDH1 vaccine in newly diagnosed glioma. Study-level information: Receipt of radiotherapy, temozolomide, or both preceded the study, and most received both.

Sample time point: week 11, during vaccination. Doses consisted of 300 ug of mutant IDH1 20-mer peptide each, paired with topical imiquimod. The donors had new WHO grade 3 or 4 astrocytomas; these were IDH1-mutant and ATRX-lost. TCRdb's table, derived via immunoSEQ multiplex PCR, lists solely in-frame clones and lacks some. The sample holds more than 55,000 clones, 84% seen once. With respect to this clone: Antigen unknown.

The TCR was taken from a man in his thirties or forties with glioma. Material: PBMCs, obtained from a glioma patient whose treatment included an IDH1 peptide vaccine.

The CDR3 nucleotides read TGCGCCAGCAGCCCCGGACAGGGTAGGGATACGCAGTATTTT. This gives the protein CASSPGQGRDTQYF. V gene TRBV5-1 combines with J gene TRBJ2-3; 8 nucleotides line up with TRBD1. With V trimmed by 4 bases and J by 6 bases, 7 bases remained unmatched. This CDR3 has 14 amino acids. Per the germline V gene, CDR1 is SGHRS and CDR2 is YFSETQ.